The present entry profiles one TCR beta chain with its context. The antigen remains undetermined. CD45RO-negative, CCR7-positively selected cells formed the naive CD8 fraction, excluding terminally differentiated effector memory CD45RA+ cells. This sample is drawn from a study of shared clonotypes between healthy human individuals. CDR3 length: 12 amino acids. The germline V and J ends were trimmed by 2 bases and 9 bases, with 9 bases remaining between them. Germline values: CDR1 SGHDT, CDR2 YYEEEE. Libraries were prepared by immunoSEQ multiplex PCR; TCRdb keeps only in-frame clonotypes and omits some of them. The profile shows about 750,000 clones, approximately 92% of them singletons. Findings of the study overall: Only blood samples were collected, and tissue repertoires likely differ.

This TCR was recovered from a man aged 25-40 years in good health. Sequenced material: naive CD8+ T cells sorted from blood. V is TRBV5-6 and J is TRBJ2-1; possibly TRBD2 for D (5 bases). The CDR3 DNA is TGTGCCAGCAGCTTCCTAGCCGTTGAGCAGTTCTTC. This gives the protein CASSFLAVEQFF.